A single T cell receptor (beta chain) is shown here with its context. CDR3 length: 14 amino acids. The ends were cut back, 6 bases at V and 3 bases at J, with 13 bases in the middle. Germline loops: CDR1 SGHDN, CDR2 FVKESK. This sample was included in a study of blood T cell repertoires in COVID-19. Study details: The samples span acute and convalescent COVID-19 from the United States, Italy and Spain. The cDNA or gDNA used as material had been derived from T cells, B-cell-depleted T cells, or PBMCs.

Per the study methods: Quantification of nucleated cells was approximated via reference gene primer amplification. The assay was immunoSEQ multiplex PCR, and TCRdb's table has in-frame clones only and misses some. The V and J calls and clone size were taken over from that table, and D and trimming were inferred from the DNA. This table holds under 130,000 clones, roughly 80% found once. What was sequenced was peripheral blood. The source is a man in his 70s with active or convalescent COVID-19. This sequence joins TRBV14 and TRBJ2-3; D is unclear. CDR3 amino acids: CASSPRFLTDTQYF. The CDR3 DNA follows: TGTGCCAGCAGTCCCCGGTTCCTTACAGATACGCAGTATTTT.